This TCR beta chain was observed in a study of T cells in Graves' hyperthyroidism and ophthalmopathy. This clonotype was picked up many times. RNA transcripts gave rise to amplified TCR beta CDR3 regions. HTBI primers were the set used in a first-round RT-PCR of the TCR CDR3. Using its own MiXCR run on the multiplex PCR reads, TCRdb lists one record per CDR3 protein. The top ten clones hold over 7.5% of a sample with 550,000 to 800,000 distinct CDR3 sequences, 16% of them seen once. This CDR3 is built from 14 residues. Trimming removed 3 bases at V and 2 bases at J, with 11 bases between. Per germline, CDR1 DFQATT and CDR2 SNEGSKA (reference sequence).

The sequenced sample consisted of blood. This TCR derives from a man between 18 and 35 years old with Graves' hyperthyroidism. This chain links TRBV20-1 with TRBJ2-1; D not resolved. The CDR3 spells CSARSALTYNEQFF. In DNA form, the CDR3 reads TGCAGTGCTAGGTCAGCGTTAACCTACAATGAGCAGTTCTTC.